This TCR beta chain was observed in a study of regulatory T cells in long-lasting Graves disease. Broader study findings: Repertoires from persistent disease leaned toward TRBV28, TRBJ1-2 and TRBJ2-5.

In building TCR beta libraries, iRepertoire HTBI primers were used together with Arm-PCR of CDR3 regions. A single record per CDR3 protein comes from TCRdb applying MiXCR to the multiplex PCR reads. Among 400,000 to 450,000 distinct CDR3 sequences listed, 14% to 15% were seen once. This clonotype was recorded at least ten times. Its antigen is unknown. Time point given: newly diagnosed GD, antithyroid drugs for less than 3 months. The authors made the TCR library using RNA they extracted from PBMCs. From germline, CDR1 is MNHNS and CDR2 SASEGT. The CDR3 loop spans 15 amino acids. V gave up 7 bases and J gave up 3 bases, with 18 bases separating them. The data were also submitted as part of a second study, on T cells in Graves' hyperthyroidism and ophthalmopathy.

The V call is TRBV6-1, the J call TRBJ1-1; D unresolved. Sequenced here: peripheral blood mononuclear cells (PBMCs), sampled at new diagnosis, from a patient treated with antithyroid drugs. This sequence originates from a woman in her twenties or thirties with Graves disease. The CDR3 reads CASTPSGHPYTEAFF. DNA for the CDR3: TGTGCCAGCACACCCTCGGGCCACCCTTACACTGAAGCTTTCTTT.